This T cell receptor (beta chain) originates from a study of regulatory T cells in long-lasting Graves disease. V shed 4 bases, J shed 3 bases, and the junction held 4 bases outside the gene matches. The V gene's germline CDR1 is MGHRA and CDR2 YSYEKL. The CDR3 is made up of 14 amino acids. The TCR beta library used iRepertoire HTBI primers with Arm-PCR amplification of CDR3. TCRdb used MiXCR to reprocess the multiplex PCR reads, holding one entry per CDR3 protein. The sample has roughly 500,000 distinct CDR3 sequences, 20% seen once; the top ten hold about 8.3%. The sample's time point: persistent/refractory GD, antithyroid drugs over 5 years with positive TRAb. Preparation of the TCR library used RNA extracted from PBMCs.

The receptor was derived from a female donor with Graves disease. The input for sequencing was peripheral blood mononuclear cells (PBMCs), taken when the disease was refractory, from a patient treated with antithyroid drugs. The gene calls are TRBV4-1 and TRBJ2-5; 8 positions match TRBD2. The CDR3 region has the DNA TGCGCCAGCAGCCCTGGGACTAGTGAAGAGACCCAGTACTTC. Encoded protein: CASSPGTSEETQYF.